This note documents a single T cell receptor (beta chain) sequence. This sample is drawn from a study of blood T cell repertoires in COVID-19. Profiling relied on immunoSEQ multiplex PCR, and the TCRdb table lists in-frame clones only, not all of them. Of some 200,000 clones listed, over 60% were seen once; the top ten hold less than 7%. V shed 2 bases, J shed 6 bases, and the junction held 7 bases outside the gene matches. The CDR3 runs 16 residues. Per the germline V gene, CDR1 is SNHLY and CDR2 is FYNNEI. The chain uses TRBV2 and TRBJ2-1; 10 bases line up with TRBD2. The sequence derives from a woman in her sixties or seventies with acute or convalescent COVID-19. The specimen was peripheral blood. CDR3 coding DNA: TGTGCCAGCAGTGAATTCCCTAGCGGGAGTATCAATGAGCAGTTCTTC. Protein product: CASSEFPSGSINEQFF.